The 26 T cell receptor beta chains reported below all come from one sample, sequenced in a study of Graves' ophthalmopathy and Graves' hyperthyroidism (dated by TCRdb to between 2017 and 2018). TCRdb names Illumina HiSeq 2000 as the instrument used. For repertoire sequencing, the TCR beta CDR3 regions were amplified from RNA transcripts. The first round was an RT-PCR using HTBI primers with the Qiagen OneStep RT-PCR kit, and this first round was followed by a second-round multiplex PCR, then size selection and purification. TCRdb passed the public sequencing reads through fastp at Q25 and MiXCR, retaining productive beta sequences. Rows merge per CDR3 protein into single entries with the most common DNA and genes. This sample holds 350,000 to 450,000 distinct CDR3 sequences; about 18% were observed only once. The ten largest account for approximately 1.4% of the sample. Input material: peripheral blood. All receptors derive from a young woman with Graves' ophthalmopathy. Donor details come from another sample of the same person, matched by shared clones.

This clonotype was observed at least ten times. The chain links TRBV4-2 to TRBJ2-7; 10 bases are a match to TRBD2. Trimming took 2 bases from V and 4 from J; bases not matched to a gene: 11. The CDR3 sequence is 17 residues long. Germline values: CDR1 LGHNA, CDR2 YNFKEQ. The CDR3 is CASSQPDPSGRGYEQYF. DNA for the CDR3: TGTGCCAGCAGCCAACCCGATCCTAGCGGGAGAGGGTACGAGCAGTACTTC.

This clonotype was observed a handful of times. V usage is TRBV12-3 or TRBV12-4 and J usage is TRBJ1-2; TRBD1 agrees at 8 bases. Trimming cost V 8 bases and J 4 bases; bases outside gene matches: 9. The CDR3 loop spans 14 amino acids. CDR3 DNA: TGTGCCAGCGGCGGACAGGGCTTTAGCTATGGCTACACCTTC. The encoded protein is CASGGQGFSYGYTF.

This clonotype was seen many times. The chain has TRBV7-9 and TRBJ2-7; D is uncertain. The germline gives CDR1 SEHNR, CDR2 FQNEAQ (reference sequence). The CDR3 runs to 16 residues. V shed 5 bases and J shed 2 bases, with 19 bases lying between them. Written as DNA, the CDR3 is TGTGCCAGCAGCCCCGTTCCGGACGGCCGTCCCTACGAGCAGTACTTC. Residues: CASSPVPDGRPYEQYF.

The chain links TRBV6-5 to TRBJ2-7; D is tentatively TRBD1 or TRBD2 (5 bases each). CDR1 and CDR2 (germline): MNHEY, SVGAGI. The CDR3 contains 14 residues. Trimming removed 4 bases from V and 7 bases from J, with 17 bases in between. The CDR3 protein is CASSSDFQRGEQYF. Here the CDR3 DNA reads TGTGCCAGCAGTTCAGACTTCCAGAGGGGAGAGCAGTACTTC.

This clonotype was found many times. The rearrangement joins TRBV28 to TRBJ1-1; D possibly corresponds to TRBD1 (5 bases). The CDR3 totals 15 residues. Germline CDR1 and CDR2: MDHEN and SYDVKM. Trimming took off 3 bases at V and 0 bases at J, with 11 bases between the two ends. The CDR3 region is CASSLVGRVNTEAFF. The CDR3 DNA follows: TGTGCCAGCAGTTTGGTCGGCAGGGTGAACACTGAAGCTTTCTTT.

Many counts were recorded for this clonotype. The chain is built from TRBV30 and TRBJ1-5; 7 nucleotides line up with TRBD1. V trimming: 0 bases; J trimming: 0 bases; junction bases outside the gene matches: 5. In germline, CDR1 is GTSNPN, CDR2 SVGIG (reference sequence). The length of the CDR3 is 16 residues. The CDR3 protein is CAWSVLGGTSNQPQHF. The CDR3 nucleotides are TGTGCCTGGAGTGTACTAGGGGGCACTAGCAATCAGCCCCAGCATTTT. Using reference TRBV30 and TRBJ1-5 for the parts outside the CDR3, the full variable domain is SQTIHQWPATLVQPVGSPLSLECTVEGTSNPNLYWYRQAAGRGLQLLFYSVGIGQISSEVPQNLSASRPQDRQFILSSKKLLLSDSGFYLCAWSVLGGTSNQPQHFGDGTRLSIL.

The rearrangement links TRBV28 to TRBJ2-5; no clear D gene. Trimming stripped 5 bases from V and 5 bases from J, with 21 bases between. This CDR3 has 16 amino acids. The germline V gene encodes CDR1 MDHEN and CDR2 SYDVKM. Here the CDR3 DNA reads TGTGCCAGCAGTCCACGAGGCACCCTGATCGTGGAGACCCAGTACTTC. Amino acid sequence: CASSPRGTLIVETQYF.

This clonotype was picked up many times. The chain combines TRBV11-2 with TRBJ2-7, with TRBD1 matching over 10 bases. Germline V gene lookup returns CDR1 SGHAT and CDR2 FQNNGV. The CDR3 length is 18 residues. Trimming removed 4 bases from V and 5 bases from J; junction bases left unmatched: 17. The CDR3 coding sequence is TGTGCCAGCAGCTATGGGGGTCGCCTGTGGACAGGGGGGCACGAGCAGTACTTC. Translating gives CASSYGGRLWTGGHEQYF.

This clonotype has at least ten counts. The CDR3 bases are TGTGCCAGCAGCCCCACGGTGTCCTATGGCTACACCTTC. Its protein product is CASSPTVSYGYTF. The gene calls are TRBV16 and TRBJ1-2; D not certain. This CDR3 is built from 13 residues. The germline CDR1 and CDR2 sequences are KGHSY and FQNENV. V shed 4 bases and J shed 4 bases, with 10 bases lying between them.

In this sample, this clonotype turned up once. This chain connects TRBV6-5 to TRBJ1-1, with 10 bases fitting TRBD1. The CDR3 is made up of 16 amino acids. The J segment lost 3 bases and the V segment lost 2 bases, leaving 6 bases of the junction unmatched. Germline V CDR1 and CDR2: MNHEY, SVGAGI. This CDR3 is CASSYTVGQGDTEAFF. In nucleotides, the CDR3 is TGTGCCAGCAGTTACACGGTCGGACAGGGGGACACTGAAGCTTTCTTT.

Many counts were recorded for this clonotype. The rearrangement uses TRBV19 and TRBJ1-1; 7 bases align to TRBD1. With 4 bases clipped from V and 1 base from J, the junction kept 3 bases outside the gene matches. Germline-derived CDR1 and CDR2 are LNHDA and SQIVND (reference sequence). This CDR3 contains 14 residues. The CDR3 spells CASSTGGGNTEAFF. The CDR3 DNA sequence: TGTGCCAGTAGTACAGGGGGAGGGAACACTGAAGCTTTCTTT.

This clonotype was observed at least ten times. The chain uses TRBV7-2 and TRBJ1-3; the D gene is possibly TRBD1 (6 bases). The ends were cut back, 1 base at V and 0 bases at J, with 7 bases in the middle. Germline values: CDR1 SGHTA, CDR2 FQGNSA. There are 15 residues in the CDR3. CDR3 DNA: TGTGCCAGCAGCTTAGGGACAGTCTCTGGAAACACCATATATTTT. As protein: CASSLGTVSGNTIYF. Complete variable domain (other parts from reference TRBV7-2 and TRBJ1-3): GAGVSQSPSNKVTEKGKDVELRCDPISGHTALYWYRQSLGQGLEFLIYFQGNSAPDKSGLPSDRFSAERTGGSVSTLTIQRTQQEDSAVYLCASSLGTVSGNTIYFGEGSWLTVV.

About this clonotype: The junction does not match germline at one end; this may be a read error. The DNA of the CDR3 is TGCAGCGTGCTAACGGGGGGACTGACGCTCTTC. This translates into CSVLTGGLTLF. This chain joins TRBV29-1 and TRBJ2-7; 7 nucleotides match TRBD2. The CDR3 runs to 11 residues. Germline CDR1 SQVTM, CDR2 ANQGSEA.

The sample holds many counts of this clonotype. The chain couples TRBV15 to TRBJ2-5, with TRBD2 identical over 8 bases. The CDR3 has 17 amino acids. Germline V gene data show CDR1 as LNHNV and CDR2 as YYDKDF (reference sequence). The V segment lost 0 bases and the J segment 0 bases; nucleotides outside the gene matches: 6. DNA of the CDR3: TGTGCCACCAGCAGAGATACGGCTAGCGGGTACCAAGAGACCCAGTACTTC. Protein sequence: CATSRDTASGYQETQYF.

This clonotype was counted a few times. V and J are TRBV6-2 or TRBV6-3 and TRBJ2-5; TRBD1 aligns across 7 bases. Germline trimming cut 5 bases from V and 5 bases from J; bases unmatched to any gene: 11. Germline CDR1 and CDR2: MNHEY and SVGEGT. The CDR3 totals 15 residues. In DNA, the CDR3 is TGTGCCAGCAGTCCCCAGGGGCAGGGGGAGGAGACCCAGTACTTC. Translation gives CASSPQGQGEETQYF.

This clonotype was seen ten or more times. Here the CDR3 reads CARTGTDTQYF. CDR3 bases: TGCGCCAGAACTGGGACAGATACGCAGTATTTT. This chain joins TRBV10-1 and TRBJ2-3; D not resolved. Trimming left V 9 bases short and J 3 bases short, with 7 bases between. Germline V gene lookup returns CDR1 WNHNN and CDR2 SYGVQD (reference sequence). The CDR3 consists of 11 residues.

Many counts were recorded for this clonotype. V and J are TRBV30 and TRBJ2-7; a weak D match, TRBD1 (5 bases). In germline, CDR1 is GTSNPN, CDR2 SVGIG (reference sequence). The CDR3 consists of 16 residues. V was shortened by 0 bases and J by 2 bases, with 17 bases between the two germline ends. CDR3 DNA: TGTGCCTGGAGTGTACTCGGAAAGGGGAAGACCTACGAGCAGTACTTC. Its protein product is CAWSVLGKGKTYEQYF.

This clonotype has ten or more counts. V is TRBV28 and J is TRBJ1-6; TRBD1 might be the D (5 bases). Germline lookup yields CDR1 MDHEN and CDR2 SYDVKM. V gave up 6 bases and J gave up 7 bases, with 10 bases separating them. The CDR3 totals 13 residues. The CDR3 sequence: CASRGPPNSPLHF. CDR3 coding DNA: TGTGCCAGCAGGGGACCCCCAAATTCACCCCTCCACTTT.

This clonotype was detected many times. The chain carries TRBV27 and TRBJ1-2; maybe TRBD1 (5 bases). In germline, CDR1 is MNHEY, CDR2 SMNVEV (reference sequence). V dropped 3 bases and J dropped 4 bases, with 12 bases sitting between them. The CDR3 is 14 amino acids. The CDR3 reads CASSFQGGLYGYTF. CDR3 bases: TGTGCCAGCAGTTTCCAGGGAGGCCTCTATGGCTACACCTTC.

This clonotype was picked up a small number of times. The J gene is TRBJ1-1, the V gene TRBV14, with D hard to call. V gave up 1 base and J gave up 1 base, with 13 bases separating them. This CDR3 has 16 residues. In germline, CDR1 is SGHDN, CDR2 FVKESK. DNA for the CDR3: TGTGCCAGCAGCCAAGTAAGTTTTTGGAGGAACACTGAAGCTTTCTTT. It yields the protein CASSQVSFWRNTEAFF. The full variable domain, in which reference TRBV14 and TRBJ1-1 provide the parts outside the CDR3, is EAGVTQFPSHSVIEKGQTVTLRCDPISGHDNLYWYRRVMGKEIKFLLHFVKESKQDESGMPNNRFLAERTGGTYSTLKVQPAELEDSGVYFCASSQVSFWRNTEAFFGQGTRLTVV.

This clonotype qualifies as medium-sized. Here the CDR3 DNA reads TGTGCCAGCAGTTTATGGGGCACTGAAGCTTTCTTT. This encodes CASSLWGTEAFF. The chain carries TRBV12-3 or TRBV12-4 and TRBJ1-1; D call uncertain. Trimming cost V 2 bases and J 4 bases, with 5 bases left between them. This CDR3 spans 12 amino acids.

This clonotype was seen many times. The J gene is TRBJ1-2, the V gene TRBV28, with 7 positions matching TRBD1. The CDR3 length is 14 residues. V was pared by 5 bases and J by 8 bases, with 11 bases of the junction left unmatched. CDR1 MDHEN and CDR2 SYDVKM come from the germline V gene. The CDR3 loop is CASSTQTGVGGYTF. In nucleotides, the CDR3 is TGTGCCAGCAGTACACAAACAGGGGTCGGAGGCTACACCTTC.

This clonotype was detected ten times or more. The chain employs TRBV20-1 and TRBJ2-5, with 7 bases identical to TRBD2. The CDR3 sequence is 13 residues long. The ends lost 2 bases at V and 4 bases at J; junction bases unmatched: 4. Looked up from germline, CDR1 is DFQATT and CDR2 is SNEGSKA (reference sequence). The DNA of the CDR3 is TGCAGTGCTAGACGGGGAGGGCTAGAGACCCAGTACTTC. Translating it yields CSARRGGLETQYF.

The sample holds many counts of this clonotype. The rearrangement links TRBV7-2 to TRBJ2-7; D remains ambiguous. The CDR3 length is 14 residues. Germline V gene sequence: CDR1 SGHTA, CDR2 FQGNSA. V lost 4 bases and J 3 bases, leaving 13 bases between the germline ends. In DNA form, the CDR3 reads TGTGCCAGCAGCTCCAGTCGAGGTTACTACGAGCAGTACTTC. Its protein is CASSSSRGYYEQYF. Variable domain in full (rest from reference TRBV7-2 and TRBJ2-7): GAGVSQSPSNKVTEKGKDVELRCDPISGHTALYWYRQSLGQGLEFLIYFQGNSAPDKSGLPSDRFSAERTGGSVSTLTIQRTQQEDSAVYLCASSSSRGYYEQYFGPGTRLTVT.

This clonotype has a count of ten or more. This chain links TRBV7-2 with TRBJ1-1, with a tentative D call TRBD1 (5 bases). V was clipped by 5 bases and J by 1 base, with 11 bases between them. The CDR3 has 14 amino acids. Looked up from germline, CDR1 is SGHTA and CDR2 is FQGNSA. The CDR3 nucleotides are TGTGCCAGCAGCCGGTGGGGGGGGAACACTGAAGCTTTCTTT. Translated: CASSRWGGNTEAFF.

The rearrangement links TRBV27 to TRBJ2-7, with 9 positions matching TRBD2. The junction had 10 bases not matched to a gene; V was cut back by 5 bases and J by 2 bases. CDR3 length: 16 residues. From germline, CDR1 is MNHEY and CDR2 SMNVEV (reference sequence). The CDR3 sequence is CASSPIGPSGTYEQYF. The CDR3 coding sequence is TGTGCCAGCAGTCCCATCGGCCCTAGCGGGACCTACGAGCAGTACTTC.